The 8 T cell receptor beta chains presented below share a single source sample, sequenced in a study of blood T cells in healthy people across ages. Using a J-beta primer mix together with a sample-barcoded 5' primer, a second PCR was run for roughly 6 to 11 cycles. From the 5' RACE reads, TCRdb called clonotypes with MiXCR, one entry per CDR3 protein. The profile shows about 1 million distinct CDR3 sequences, over 35% of them singletons. Sequencing used blood. The receptors were sampled from a woman aged 55-69 years in good health.

The chain recombines TRBV7-7 with TRBJ2-1; D may be TRBD2 (5 bases). The V and J ends lost 6 bases and 9 bases respectively, with 15 bases between them. The CDR3 consists of 13 residues. The germline V gene encodes CDR1 SSHAT and CDR2 FNYEAQ (reference sequence). In DNA form, the CDR3 reads TGTGCCAGCAGTCGGACTGCTCGGGGTGAGCAGTTCTTC. Its protein product is CASSRTARGEQFF.

The chain has TRBV6-1 and TRBJ1-5, with D unresolved. V was trimmed by 4 bases and J by 0 bases, leaving 10 bases between them. The germline V gene encodes CDR1 MNHNS and CDR2 SASEGT. The CDR3 is 15 amino acids. The CDR3 here is CASSGTAFSNQPQHF. As DNA, the CDR3 is TGTGCCAGCAGTGGAACGGCATTTAGCAATCAGCCCCAGCATTTT.

V usage is TRBV7-9 and J usage is TRBJ2-1, with D possibly matching TRBD2 (6 bases). V lost 5 bases and J lost 2, with 13 bases in between. The CDR3 is 15 amino acids. Looked up from germline, CDR1 is SEHNR and CDR2 is FQNEAQ (reference sequence). The CDR3 nucleotides are TGTGCCAGCAGCGTTGGAGGGGAACCCTACAATGAGCAGTTCTTC. It codes for CASSVGGEPYNEQFF.

The chain links TRBV6-5 to TRBJ2-1; TRBD1 matches at 7 bases. Germline assignment: CDR1 MNHEY and CDR2 SVGAGI. The CDR3 sequence is 16 residues long. V shed 4 bases and J 1 base; nucleotides not matched to a gene: 7. The DNA for the CDR3 is TGTGCCAGCAGTTTCACCGGGACAGTATCCTACAATGAGCAGTTCTTC. Translation: CASSFTGTVSYNEQFF.

The chain employs TRBV7-3 and TRBJ1-1; tentatively, D is TRBD1 (5 bases). V was cut by 1 base and J by 4 bases, with 10 bases left in between. The CDR3 contains 14 residues. Per germline, CDR1 SGHTA and CDR2 FQGTGA. CDR3 amino acids: CASSLIGGTTEAFF. The CDR3 DNA reads TGTGCCAGCAGCTTAATTGGTGGGACCACTGAAGCTTTCTTT.

This clonotype was counted between two and nine times. The rearrangement joins TRBV2 to TRBJ1-5, with D perhaps matching TRBD1 (5 bases). The V gene lost 1 base and the J gene lost 3 bases, with 7 bases spanning the gap. Per germline, CDR1 SNHLY and CDR2 FYNNEI. The CDR3 has 14 residues. The DNA of the CDR3 is TGTGCCAGCAGTGAAGGGGGCTTCAATCAGCCCCAGCATTTT. This translates into CASSEGGFNQPQHF.

There are a few counts of this clonotype. This rearrangement joins TRBV9 to TRBJ2-7, with D perhaps being TRBD1 or TRBD2 (5 bases each). Looked up from germline, CDR1 is SGDLS and CDR2 is YYNGEE. Trimming removed 0 bases at V and 2 bases at J, with 9 bases between. The CDR3 is 14 amino acids. The CDR3 region has the DNA TGTGCCAGCAGCGTAGGAGGGGAGCCCTACGAGCAGTACTTC. The encoded protein is CASSVGGEPYEQYF.

The chain carries TRBV10-3 and TRBJ1-1, with 10 bases lining up with TRBD1. From germline, CDR1 is ENHRY and CDR2 SYGVKD. With 8 bases clipped from V and 0 bases from J, the junction kept 6 bases outside the gene matches. The length of the CDR3 is 15 residues. CDR3 bases: TGTGCCATCGGAGACAGGGGGCGGGTGAACACTGAAGCTTTCTTT. This encodes CAIGDRGRVNTEAFF.